The 14 T cell receptor beta chains given below trace back to one sample, sequenced in a study of blood T cell repertoires in COVID-19 (dated by TCRdb to 2019 to 2021). Libraries came from the immunoSEQ multiplex PCR assay. TCRdb stores this immuneACCESS table with in-frame sequences only. Part of the clones is absent; in the studies checked, under half of the shortfall reflects unresolved V genes, and no reason is known for the rest. A total of 85,000 to 130,000 clones appear in this sample, 65% to 75% of them only once. The ten largest clonotypes hold approximately 0.88% of the sample. Sequenced input: peripheral blood. All receptors derive from a human donor with acute or convalescent COVID-19. The donor label of this sample is uncertain.

The V and J genes are TRBV18 and TRBJ1-2, with 10 bases identical to TRBD1. The junction had 2 bases not matched to a gene; V was cut back by 3 bases and J by 7 bases. Germline V gene sequence: CDR1 KGHSH, CDR2 LQKENI. The CDR3 runs to 13 residues. The CDR3 protein is CASSPGTGVGYTF. The CDR3 nucleotides are TGTGCCAGCTCACCCGGGACAGGGGTTGGCTACACCTTC. Combining the CDR3 with reference TRBV18 and TRBJ1-2 gives the whole variable domain NAGVMQNPRHLVRRRGQEARLRCSPMKGHSHVYWYRQLPEEGLKFMVYLQKENIIDESGMPKERFSAEFPKEGPSILRIQQVVRGDSAAYFCASSPGTGVGYTFGSGTRLTVV.

The gene calls are TRBV24-1 and TRBJ2-2; D might be TRBD2 (7 bases). CDR3 size: 16 residues. Trimming removed 4 bases from V and 5 bases from J, with 16 bases in between. The germline V gene has CDR1 KGHDR and CDR2 SFDVKD. CDR3 coding DNA: TGTGCCACCAGTGACGCGCGGGGGCGACAAACCGGGGAGCTGTTTTTT. Amino acid sequence: CATSDARGRQTGELFF.

J is TRBJ2-7 and V is TRBV19; 10 nucleotides line up with TRBD1. V was pared by 5 bases and J by 3 bases, with 4 bases of the junction left unmatched. This CDR3 is 14 amino acids long. CDR1 LNHDA and CDR2 SQIVND come from the germline V gene (reference sequence). DNA of the CDR3: TGTGCCAGTAGTGCGGGACAGGGGAACTACGAGCAGTACTTC. This encodes CASSAGQGNYEQYF.

This sequence joins TRBV5-5 and TRBJ2-7; D perhaps matches TRBD2 (6 bases). V was shortened by 3 bases and J by 6 bases, with 10 bases between the two germline ends. Per the germline V gene, CDR1 is SGHKS and CDR2 is YYEKEE (reference sequence). CDR3 length: 12 amino acids. The CDR3 protein is CASSSGLREQYF. In nucleotides, the CDR3 is TGTGCCAGCAGCTCGGGACTTCGCGAGCAGTACTTC.

V is TRBV7-2 and J is TRBJ1-3; 8 bases agree with TRBD1. The junction had 4 bases not matched to a gene; V was cut back by 0 bases and J by 0 bases. CDR3 length equals 17 residues. Germline-derived CDR1 and CDR2 are SGHTA and FQGNSA. The CDR3 DNA reads TGTGCCAGCAGCTTAGCGGGGACAGGATTCTCTGGAAACACCATATATTTT. Translated: CASSLAGTGFSGNTIYF. The full variable domain, completed using reference TRBV7-2 and TRBJ1-3, is GAGVSQSPSNKVTEKGKDVELRCDPISGHTALYWYRQSLGQGLEFLIYFQGNSAPDKSGLPSDRFSAERTGGSVSTLTIQRTQQEDSAVYLCASSLAGTGFSGNTIYFGEGSWLTVV.

This clone was detected ten times or more. The V and J genes are TRBV2 and TRBJ1-5; 10 bases line up with TRBD1. The J segment lost 9 bases and the V segment lost 6 bases, leaving 5 bases of the junction unmatched. The germline V gene encodes CDR1 SNHLY and CDR2 FYNNEI. The CDR3 contains 13 residues. The CDR3 protein is CASSRTGGGPQHF. The CDR3, as DNA: TGTGCCAGCAGCCGGACAGGGGGTGGGCCCCAGCATTTT.

In this sample, this clone turned up a few times. The chain recombines TRBV5-6 with TRBJ1-2; TRBD1 might be the D (5 bases). Germline V gene lookup returns CDR1 SGHDT and CDR2 YYEEEE. CDR3 size: 15 residues. V was cut by 5 bases and J by 7 bases, with 21 bases left in between. In nucleotides, the CDR3 is TGTGCCAGCAGTCAACGCCGACGGACGGGGGGTGGCTACACCTTC. It codes for CASSQRRRTGGGYTF.

J is TRBJ1-3 and V is TRBV29-1; D is ambiguous. Germline CDR1 and CDR2: SQVTM and ANQGSEA. Trimming removed 4 bases at V and 0 bases at J, with 7 bases between. CDR3 length equals 13 residues. The CDR3 region has the DNA TGCAGCGTTGCAGCTAGCTCTGGAAACACCATATATTTT. Translation: CSVAASSGNTIYF.

The J gene is TRBJ2-3, the V gene TRBV4-1, with D possibly matching TRBD1 (5 bases). Trimming removed 1 base at V and 5 bases at J, with 16 bases between. Germline V lookup: CDR1 MGHRA, CDR2 YSYEKL. The CDR3 has 16 residues. Here the CDR3 reads CASSQGTGETRDTQYF. For the CDR3, the DNA is TGCGCCAGCAGCCAAGGAACAGGTGAAACACGAGATACGCAGTATTTT.

The table lists this clone with a count of one. The V call is TRBV6-1, the J call TRBJ2-3; 9 nucleotides match TRBD2. This CDR3 contains 17 residues. CDR1 MNHNS and CDR2 SASEGT come from the germline V gene. Trimming took 2 bases from V and 2 from J; bases not matched to a gene: 8. CDR3: CASSEQVAGAVTDTQYF. As DNA, the CDR3 is TGTGCCAGCAGTGAACAGGTAGCGGGGGCGGTCACAGATACGCAGTATTTT.

This chain uses TRBV7-9 with TRBJ2-2, with 13 positions matching TRBD2. The J segment lost 5 bases and the V segment lost 4 bases, leaving 4 bases of the junction unmatched. CDR1 SEHNR and CDR2 FQNEAQ come from the germline V gene (reference sequence). This CDR3 spans 16 amino acids. CDR3 amino acids: CASSSGLAGRTGELFF. CDR3 DNA sequence: TGTGCCAGCAGCTCGGGACTAGCGGGACGGACCGGGGAGCTGTTTTTT.

The chain has TRBV28 and TRBJ2-1; D gene uncertain. The CDR3 runs 11 residues. V lost 5 bases to trimming and J lost 3 bases, with 2 bases between them. Germline V gene sequence: CDR1 MDHEN, CDR2 SYDVKM. For the CDR3, the DNA is TGTGCCAGCAGTCTCTACAATGAGCAGTTCTTC. It specifies CASSLYNEQFF.

This clone was seen more than once but under ten times. The gene calls are TRBV28 and TRBJ2-5; 16 bases agree with TRBD2. Per the germline V gene, CDR1 is MDHEN and CDR2 is SYDVKM. The CDR3 covers 17 residues. The junction had 5 bases not matched to a gene; V was cut back by 5 bases and J by 2 bases. DNA of the CDR3: TGTGCCAGCAGTCTTCCGGGACTAGCGGGGGGGCAAGAGACCCAGTACTTC. Residues: CASSLPGLAGGQETQYF.

V gene TRBV9 combines with J gene TRBJ2-7, with TRBD1 matching 7 bases. V lost 4 bases and J lost 4; bases outside the gene matches: 11. Germline V CDR1 and CDR2: SGDLS, YYNGEE. This CDR3 has 15 amino acids. The CDR3 coding sequence is TGTGCCAGCAGCCCTGGGACAGCTCTTCAGTACGAGCAGTACTTC. Its translation: CASSPGTALQYEQYF.